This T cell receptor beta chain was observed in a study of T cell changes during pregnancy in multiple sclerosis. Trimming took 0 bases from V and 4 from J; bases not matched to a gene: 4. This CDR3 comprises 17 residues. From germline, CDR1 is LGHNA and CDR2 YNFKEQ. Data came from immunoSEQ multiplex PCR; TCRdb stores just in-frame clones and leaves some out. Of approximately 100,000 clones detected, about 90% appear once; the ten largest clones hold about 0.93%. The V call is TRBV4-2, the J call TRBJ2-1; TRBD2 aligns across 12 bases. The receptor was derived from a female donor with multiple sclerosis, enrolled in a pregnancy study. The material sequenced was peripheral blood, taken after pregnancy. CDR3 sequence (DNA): TGTGCCAGCAGCCAAGACCCCACTAGCGGGGGGTACAATGAGCAGTTCTTC. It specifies CASSQDPTSGGYNEQFF.